This T cell receptor (beta chain) comes out of a study of T cell responses to AZD1222 COVID-19 vaccine. About the research overall: Both about-4-week and about-12-week second-dose recipients were combined. Study-wide results and caveats: Spike-specific TCR breadth and depth were elevated following two AZD1222 doses.

This clone was counted a single time. Its antigen is still unknown. Libraries were prepared by immunoSEQ multiplex PCR; TCRdb keeps only in-frame clonotypes and omits some of them. The table includes tens of thousands of clones, 80% to 90% detected once. Here the sequenced sample was peripheral blood, taken on day 0 of AZD1222 vaccination. The sequence derives from an adult in good health.

CDR3 nucleotide sequence: TGCAGTGCCAAGGGCCCTCTAGGGGCTTTCTTT. It translates to CSAKGPLGAFF. The chain recombines TRBV20-1 with TRBJ1-1; unclear D gene. Trimming stripped 6 bases from V and 11 bases from J, with 16 bases between. The CDR3 spans 11 residues. CDR1 DFQATT and CDR2 SNEGSKA come from the germline V gene (reference sequence).